The 27 T cell receptor beta chains given below trace back to one sample, sequenced in a study of OX40 agonist ivuxolimab in advanced cancers. The assay was immunoSEQ multiplex PCR, and TCRdb's table has in-frame clones only and misses some. This table has tens of thousands of clones, 80% to 90% appearing once. Material: CD4+ or CD8+ T cells sorted from blood, obtained in a trial of the OX40 agonist ivuxolimab. The origin of the receptors is an adult with an advanced solid tumor such as melanoma, head and neck, liver or kidney cancer.

V and J are TRBV19 and TRBJ1-1, with D possibly TRBD1 on 6 matching bases. Per germline, CDR1 LNHDA and CDR2 SQIVND (reference sequence). The CDR3 runs 16 residues. Deletions cut 3 bases from V and 2 bases from J, with 16 bases between. This chain's CDR3 is CASSIGGRRGNTEAFF. CDR3 bases: TGTGCCAGTAGTATTGGGGGCCGTCGGGGAAACACTGAAGCTTTCTTT.

The chain uses TRBV5-1 and TRBJ2-6; D uncertain. Per the germline V gene, CDR1 is SGHRS and CDR2 is YFSETQ. This CDR3 contains 16 residues. Trimming removed 2 bases from V and 0 bases from J, with 9 bases in between. The CDR3 protein is CASSLLSPSGANVLTF. The CDR3 DNA sequence: TGCGCCAGCAGCTTACTTTCGCCCTCTGGGGCCAACGTCCTGACTTTC. Full variable domain (rest looked up from reference TRBV5-1 and TRBJ2-6): KAGVTQTPRYLIKTRGQQVTLSCSPISGHRSVSWYQQTPGQGLQFLFEYFSETQRNKGNFPGRFSGRQFSNSRSEMNVSTLELGDSALYLCASSLLSPSGANVLTFGAGSRLTVL.

V gene TRBV18 combines with J gene TRBJ2-4; D ambiguous. V was shortened by 3 bases and J by 5 bases, with 11 bases between the two germline ends. Germline-derived CDR1 and CDR2 are KGHSH and LQKENI. This CDR3 comprises 14 residues. CDR3 bases: TGTGCCAGCTCACCGCCCGGGCCAGAAAACATTCAGTACTTC. It translates to CASSPPGPENIQYF. The whole variable domain, filled in from reference TRBV18 and TRBJ2-4, reads NAGVMQNPRHLVRRRGQEARLRCSPMKGHSHVYWYRQLPEEGLKFMVYLQKENIIDESGMPKERFSAEFPKEGPSILRIQQVVRGDSAAYFCASSPPGPENIQYFGAGTRLSVL.

This sequence joins TRBV29-1 and TRBJ2-4; D not resolved. This CDR3 has 14 amino acids. Germline values: CDR1 SQVTM, CDR2 ANQGSEA. Deletions cut 5 bases from V and 3 bases from J, with 14 bases between. The CDR3 bases are TGCAGCGTTTCGGCAGAGAGAGGCAAAAACATTCAGTACTTC. It specifies CSVSAERGKNIQYF. Combining the CDR3 with reference TRBV29-1 and TRBJ2-4 gives the whole variable domain SAVISQKPSRDICQRGTSLTIQCQVDSQVTMMFWYRQQPGQSLTLIATANQGSEATYESGFVIDKFPISRPNLTFSTLTVSNMSPEDSSIYLCSVSAERGKNIQYFGAGTRLSVL.

The chain combines TRBV19 with TRBJ2-3; perhaps TRBD1 as D (6 bases). The CDR3 loop spans 14 amino acids. V lost 8 bases and J lost 2, with 14 bases in between. Germline V lookup: CDR1 LNHDA, CDR2 SQIVND (reference sequence). In DNA, the CDR3 is TGTGCCAGTTCAGAACAGGGTGACACAGATACGCAGTATTTT. Translating gives CASSEQGDTDTQYF.

J is TRBJ2-7 and V is TRBV5-1; the match to TRBD1 covers 8 bases. The CDR3 covers 14 residues. The ends lost 4 bases at V and 6 bases at J; junction bases unmatched: 9. Germline V gene data show CDR1 as SGHRS and CDR2 as YFSETQ. In DNA form, the CDR3 reads TGCGCCAGCAGCATGGGACAGGAGGGGGTCGAGCAGTACTTC. This sequence encodes CASSMGQEGVEQYF.

The chain has TRBV7-8 and TRBJ1-1; D unclear. Germline V gene lookup returns CDR1 SGHVS and CDR2 FQNEAQ. Trimming shortened V by 5 bases and J by 4 bases, and 17 bases separated the two germline ends. The CDR3 consists of 15 residues. CDR3 bases: TGTGCCAGCAGCGACGAGGCTTCTACCGGCACTGAAGCTTTCTTT. It yields the protein CASSDEASTGTEAFF.

The gene calls are TRBV7-2 and TRBJ2-7; TRBD2 matches at 7 bases. Losses at the gene ends were 7 bases for V and 6 bases for J; bases not matched to a gene: 12. The CDR3 spans 14 residues. Per germline, CDR1 SGHTA and CDR2 FQGNSA. The CDR3 DNA follows: TGTGCCAGCACCCCTGGGTGGGAGGGCCGCGAGCAGTACTTC. This sequence encodes CASTPGWEGREQYF.

This chain joins TRBV13 and TRBJ2-7; D not resolved. CDR1 and CDR2 (germline): PRHDT, FYEKMQ (reference sequence). V lost 5 bases and J 2 bases, leaving 4 bases between the germline ends. The CDR3 consists of 11 residues. The CDR3, as DNA: TGTGCCAGCAGCCCCGCCTACGAGCAGTACTTC. Protein sequence: CASSPAYEQYF.

For the CDR3, the DNA is TGTGCCAGCAGCTTCAATAATTCACCCCTCCACTTT. Translating it yields CASSFNNSPLHF. The genes are TRBV7-9 and TRBJ1-6; D uncertain. There are 12 residues in the CDR3. The germline V and J ends were trimmed by 3 bases and 5 bases, with 2 bases remaining between them. From germline, CDR1 is SEHNR and CDR2 FQNEAQ (reference sequence). The full variable domain, with the rest looked up from reference TRBV7-9 and TRBJ1-6, is DTGVSQNPRHKITKRGQNVTFRCDPISEHNRLYWYRQTLGQGPEFLTYFQNEAQLEKSRLLSDRFSAERPKGSFSTLEIQRTEQGDSAMYLCASSFNNSPLHFGNGTRLTVT.

The chain has TRBV7-9 and TRBJ2-5; TRBD1 agrees at 8 bases. The germline gives CDR1 SEHNR, CDR2 FQNEAQ (reference sequence). With V trimmed by 5 bases and J by 4 bases, 9 bases remained unmatched. The CDR3 is made up of 15 amino acids. This CDR3 is CASSAGQGGLETQYF. The CDR3 DNA reads TGTGCCAGCAGCGCTGGACAGGGCGGGTTAGAGACCCAGTACTTC.

The V gene is TRBV6-1, the J gene TRBJ1-5; the D is unclear. Germline V gives CDR1 MNHNS, CDR2 SASEGT. The CDR3 is made up of 12 amino acids. The V gene lost 8 bases and the J gene lost 8 bases, with 13 bases spanning the gap. CDR3 DNA: TGTGCCAGCCGCTATGGGAGGGAGCCCCAGCATTTT. This codes for CASRYGREPQHF.

This clone was seen a handful of times. This chain joins TRBV5-8 and TRBJ2-5; no definite D call. The CDR3 consists of 15 residues. V lost 0 bases, J lost 5 bases, and 14 bases lay in between. The germline CDR1 and CDR2 sequences are SGHTS and YDEGEE. The CDR3 is CASSLAETAGETQYF. The CDR3 DNA reads TGTGCCAGCAGCTTGGCCGAAACAGCTGGGGAGACCCAGTACTTC.

The count of this clone is one. The chain couples TRBV28 to TRBJ1-4; 7 bases map to TRBD1. V gave up 5 bases and J gave up 9 bases; unmatched junction bases: 12. Germline V gene lookup returns CDR1 MDHEN and CDR2 SYDVKM. The CDR3 runs to 15 residues. CDR3 DNA sequence: TGTGCCAGCAGTCCCGTTGACAGGGATGAAAAAAAACTGTTTTTT. This encodes CASSPVDRDEKKLFF.

The chain carries TRBV19 and TRBJ1-5; no clear D gene. V lost 8 bases and J lost 0, with 14 bases in between. This CDR3 is 15 amino acids long. Germline CDR1 is LNHDA and CDR2 is SQIVND (reference sequence). The CDR3 region is CASCPWSDSNQPQHF. The CDR3 DNA follows: TGTGCCAGTTGCCCCTGGTCTGATAGCAATCAGCCCCAGCATTTT.

A single count supports this clone. The rearrangement links TRBV7-2 to TRBJ2-3; no reliable D call. V gave up 2 bases and J gave up 5 bases, with 2 bases separating them. CDR3 length: 11 residues. The V gene's germline CDR1 is SGHTA and CDR2 FQGNSA. CDR3 amino acids: CASSLLDTQYF. In DNA, the CDR3 is TGTGCCAGCAGCTTACTAGATACGCAGTATTTT.

The V call is TRBV28, the J call TRBJ2-2; the D gene is possibly TRBD2 (5 bases). The germline V gene has CDR1 MDHEN and CDR2 SYDVKM. V was shortened by 6 bases and J by 1 base, with 9 bases between the two germline ends. This CDR3 spans 14 amino acids. DNA of the CDR3: TGTGCCAGCAGCCTTGGAGGGAACACCGGGGAGCTGTTTTTT. Amino acids: CASSLGGNTGELFF.

Only one count was recorded for this clone. The chain couples TRBV5-1 to TRBJ2-3; D might be TRBD1 (5 bases). CDR1 SGHRS and CDR2 YFSETQ come from the germline V gene. V gave up 1 base and J gave up 6 bases, with 6 bases separating them. This CDR3 contains 12 residues. This CDR3 reads CASSLKGDTQYF. As DNA, the CDR3 is TGCGCCAGCAGCTTGAAGGGGGATACGCAGTATTTT.

The rearrangement joins TRBV9 to TRBJ2-5, with 8 positions matching TRBD2. CDR3 size: 16 residues. The junction had 8 bases not matched to a gene; V was cut back by 0 bases and J by 4 bases. Looked up from germline, CDR1 is SGDLS and CDR2 is YYNGEE. The DNA of the CDR3 is TGTGCCAGCAGCGTAGGAGGACTAGCCAGGGGAGAGACCCAGTACTTC. Translation: CASSVGGLARGETQYF.

This chain links TRBV7-3 with TRBJ1-5; maybe TRBD1 (6 bases). The V end lost 4 bases, the J end lost 5 bases, and 21 bases lay between the germline ends. The CDR3 length is 17 residues. The germline CDR1 and CDR2 sequences are SGHTA and FQGTGA. This CDR3 reads CASSSKARDKYYQPQHF. CDR3 coding DNA: TGTGCCAGCAGCTCTAAAGCCCGGGACAAGTACTATCAGCCCCAGCATTTT.

V gene TRBV4-1 combines with J gene TRBJ2-7, with TRBD2 as a possible D gene (6 bases). V lost 1 base and J 10 bases, leaving 11 bases between the germline ends. The germline CDR1 and CDR2 sequences are MGHRA and YSYEKL. The CDR3 loop spans 12 amino acids. CDR3 loop: CASSQGGTVQYF. DNA for the CDR3: TGCGCCAGCAGCCAAGGGGGGACTGTTCAGTACTTC.

The V and J genes are TRBV28 and TRBJ1-1, with unresolved D. V lost 0 bases to trimming and J lost 5 bases, with 1 base between them. Germline V gene lookup returns CDR1 MDHEN and CDR2 SYDVKM. This CDR3 spans 11 amino acids. The CDR3: CASSLWTEAFF. CDR3 sequence (DNA): TGTGCCAGCAGTTTATGGACTGAAGCTTTCTTT.

J is TRBJ2-7 and V is TRBV7-2; the match to TRBD2 covers 9 bases. V was pared by 5 bases and J by 6 bases, with 23 bases of the junction left unmatched. The CDR3 loop spans 19 amino acids. Germline lookup yields CDR1 SGHTA and CDR2 FQGNSA. CDR3 DNA: TGTGCCAGCAGCCCTCAACCCCCACGACTAGCGGTACCCGCCGGCGAGCAGTACTTC. Residues: CASSPQPPRLAVPAGEQYF.

CDR3 nucleotides: TGTGCCAGCAAACGGGACAGGGAGGAGAACACTGAAGCTTTCTTT. It yields the protein CASKRDREENTEAFF. The chain recombines TRBV2 with TRBJ1-1; TRBD1 matches at 9 bases. Germline V CDR1 and CDR2: SNHLY, FYNNEI. J was trimmed by 1 base and V by 7 bases; bases with no gene match: 7. The CDR3 is 15 amino acids.

The chain joins TRBV7-2 to TRBJ2-3; TRBD2 is a possible D gene (6 bases). CDR1 SGHTA and CDR2 FQGNSA come from the germline V gene. This CDR3 has 15 amino acids. The V and J ends lost 5 bases and 0 bases respectively, with 12 bases between them. CDR3 DNA sequence: TGTGCCAGCAGCAATAGCGGATCTAGCACAGATACGCAGTATTTT. This encodes CASSNSGSSTDTQYF. Based on the CDR3 plus reference TRBV7-2 and TRBJ2-3, the full variable domain is GAGVSQSPSNKVTEKGKDVELRCDPISGHTALYWYRQSLGQGLEFLIYFQGNSAPDKSGLPSDRFSAERTGGSVSTLTIQRTQQEDSAVYLCASSNSGSSTDTQYFGPGTRLTVL.

In its sample, this clone was seen a few times. This rearrangement joins TRBV19 to TRBJ2-1; D may be TRBD1 (5 bases). Looked up from germline, CDR1 is LNHDA and CDR2 is SQIVND (reference sequence). This CDR3 comprises 16 residues. The V end was cut by 4 bases, the J end by 7 bases, with 20 bases between. The CDR3, as DNA: TGTGCCAGTAGTAAGGGGATCCGCATTAAAAGTAATGAGCAGTTCTTC. Its translation is CASSKGIRIKSNEQFF.

The rearrangement uses TRBV7-9 and TRBJ1-5; possible D gene TRBD1, 5 bases. The CDR3 length is 15 residues. Trimming removed 1 base at V and 5 bases at J, with 12 bases between. Germline CDR1 SEHNR, CDR2 FQNEAQ (reference sequence). Here the CDR3 reads CASSLGGQGYQPQHF. The CDR3 bases are TGTGCCAGCAGCTTAGGGGGCCAGGGCTATCAGCCCCAGCATTTT.